These T cell receptor beta chains were read from a single sample in a study of T cells in Graves' hyperthyroidism and ophthalmopathy. TCRdb recomputed calls from the multiplex PCR reads with MiXCR, one row per CDR3 protein. This sample carries about 600,000 distinct CDR3 sequences, 16% of them seen once, and the ten largest clones take roughly 3.4%. The sample taken for sequencing was blood. All receptors come from a woman in her forties with Graves' ophthalmopathy. CDR3s include the opening cysteine and the closing phenylalanine or tryptophan. A D gene is named only where the DNA matches it firmly. Only some rows state a clone size, as once, few, many or a class for expanded clones.

V gene,J gene,D gene,clone size,CDR3 DNA,CDR3 protein
TRBV10-3,TRBJ1-2,TRBD1,few,TGTGCCATCAGTGAATCGGGACAGGGAAATGGCTACACCTTC,CAISESGQGNGYTF
TRBV6-1,TRBJ1-2,NA,NA,TGTGCCAGCAGTGAGTGGCAGGGCGGGAACTATGGCTACACCTTC,CASSEWQGGNYGYTF
TRBV18,TRBJ2-6,NA,NA,TGTGCCAGCTCACCAATGGGGGAGTCTGGGGCCAACGTCCTGACTTTC,CASSPMGESGANVLTF
TRBV28,TRBJ1-4,NA,many,TGTGCCAGCAGTCTTAGACGGCCAAGGGCGACTAATGAAAAACTGTTTTTT,CASSLRRPRATNEKLFF
TRBV7-9,TRBJ2-1,TRBD2,many,TGTGCCAGCAGCCCGAGGACTAGCGGGAGCTCCTACAATGAGCAGTTCTTC,CASSPRTSGSSYNEQFF
TRBV6-1,TRBJ1-1,TRBD1,many,TGTGCCAGCAGTGACCTAGGACAGGTAAACACTGAAGCTTTCTTT,CASSDLGQVNTEAFF
TRBV6-2/TRBV6-3,TRBJ2-1,NA,many,TGTGCCAGCAGGCCGATGAATAATTACAATGAGCAGTTCTTC,CASRPMNNYNEQFF
TRBV28,TRBJ2-7,NA,NA,TGTGCCAGCAGTACCCGTGCCATTTCCCACGAGCAGTACTTC,CASSTRAISHEQYF
TRBV19,TRBJ2-7,TRBD1,NA,TGTGCCAGTAGTATAGGCACCAGGGGGTTCGAGCAGTACTTC,CASSIGTRGFEQYF
TRBV27,TRBJ2-3,NA,many,TGTGCCAGCAGTTTATCGTCCAGGATTGGCACAGATACGCAGTATTTT,CASSLSSRIGTDTQYF
TRBV9,TRBJ2-1,NA,NA,TGTGCCAGCAGCGTAGGGGCGGAGGGCTCCTACAATGAGCAGTTCTTC,CASSVGAEGSYNEQFF
TRBV20-1,TRBJ1-4,TRBD1,many,TGCAGTGCCATGGACAGGGCGAGTGAAAAACTGTTTTTT,CSAMDRASEKLFF
TRBV30,TRBJ2-7,TRBD1,many,TGTGCCTGGAGTGTATCGGACAGGGACGAGCAGTACTTC,CAWSVSDRDEQYF
TRBV7-9,TRBJ1-6,NA,few,TGTGCCAGCAGCCCAGGGGTACAATCACCCCTCCACTTT,CASSPGVQSPLHF
TRBV25-1,TRBJ1-1,NA,few,TGTGCCAGCAGTGAAGAACTACAGGGGAACACTGAAGCTTTCTTT,CASSEELQGNTEAFF
TRBV20-1,TRBJ1-1,NA,few,TGCAGTGCTCTTTGGACAGTTAACACTGAAGCTTTCTTT,CSALWTVNTEAFF
TRBV12-5,TRBJ1-1,NA,few,TGTGCTAGTGGAGTCGACAGGCGCGGCACTGAAGCTTTCTTT,CASGVDRRGTEAFF
TRBV3-1,TRBJ1-5,TRBD1,many,TGTGCCAGCAGCCAACAGGGGGAGGGCAATCAGCCCCAGCATTTT,CASSQQGEGNQPQHF
TRBV2,TRBJ2-7,NA,few,TGTGCCAGCGCCGGGTCGAGATACGAGCAGTACTTC,CASAGSRYEQYF
TRBV6-1,TRBJ2-7,NA,many,TGTGCCAGCAGTGAAGGAGAATCACACGAGCAGTACTTC,CASSEGESHEQYF
TRBV10-1,TRBJ1-5,TRBD1,NA,TGCGCCTGTGGACAGGGCGACAGTCAGCCCCAGCATTTT,CACGQGDSQPQHF
TRBV3-1,TRBJ2-1,NA,many,TGTGCCAGCAGCCAAGATACTGGGGCAACGAGATACAATGAGCAGTTCTTC,CASSQDTGATRYNEQFF
TRBV5-1,TRBJ2-2,NA,few,TGCGCCAGCAGCTTGGCTGTGGTTGGCACCGGGGAGCTGTTTTTT,CASSLAVVGTGELFF
TRBV6-5,TRBJ2-2,TRBD1,NA,TGTGCCAGCAGTTTTGACAGGGTGTCCGGGGAGCTGTTTTTT,CASSFDRVSGELFF
TRBV10-3,TRBJ1-3,NA,few,TGTGCCATCAAGGACAAGATCTCTGGAAACACCATATATTTT,CAIKDKISGNTIYF
TRBV5-4,TRBJ2-2,NA,once,TGTGCCAGCAGCTTCTACGGGCCGACCGGGGAGCTGTTTTTT,CASSFYGPTGELFF
TRBV5-1,TRBJ2-1,TRBD2,few,TGCGCCAGCAGCCCGACTAGCGCCCCGCCCTACAATGAGCAGTTCTTC,CASSPTSAPPYNEQFF
TRBV6-1,TRBJ1-1,NA,many,TGTGCCAGCAGTGCCAGGGGAGGGAACACTGAAGCTTTCTTT,CASSARGGNTEAFF
TRBV5-1,TRBJ2-3,TRBD2,many,TGCGCCAGCAGCCTACGACCGACTAGCGGGAGTGCAGATACGCAGTATTTT,CASSLRPTSGSADTQYF
TRBV2,TRBJ2-2,NA,few,TGTGCCAGCAGTGAAATCAGGAACACCGGGGAGCTGTTTTTT,CASSEIRNTGELFF
TRBV2,TRBJ2-1,TRBD2,few,TGTGCCAGCAGTCCTAGCGGGGGGCCTTTGAATGAGCAGTTCTTC,CASSPSGGPLNEQFF
TRBV7-8,TRBJ2-7,NA,many,TGTGCCAGTGGGTCTTACAGCTCCTACGAGCAGTACTTC,CASGSYSSYEQYF
TRBV5-1,TRBJ2-7,TRBD2,NA,TGCGCCAGCAGCTTGAGCTCTAGCGGCTACGAGCAGTACTTC,CASSLSSSGYEQYF
TRBV6-1,TRBJ1-5,NA,few,TGTGCCAGCAAGACAGGCGGGAGAGGGAATCAGCCCCAGCATTTT,CASKTGGRGNQPQHF
TRBV27,TRBJ2-7,NA,many,TGTGCCAGCAGTTTAAAGGGGTACTACGAGCAGTACTTC,CASSLKGYYEQYF
TRBV11-2,TRBJ2-1,TRBD2,many,TGTGCCAGCAGCTTACTACCCCGGACTAGCGGGAGGACCCACAATGAGCAGTTCTTC,CASSLLPRTSGRTHNEQFF
TRBV2,TRBJ1-3,NA,many,TGTGCCAGCAGTCGTCAGTATTCCTCTGGAAACACCATATATTTT,CASSRQYSSGNTIYF